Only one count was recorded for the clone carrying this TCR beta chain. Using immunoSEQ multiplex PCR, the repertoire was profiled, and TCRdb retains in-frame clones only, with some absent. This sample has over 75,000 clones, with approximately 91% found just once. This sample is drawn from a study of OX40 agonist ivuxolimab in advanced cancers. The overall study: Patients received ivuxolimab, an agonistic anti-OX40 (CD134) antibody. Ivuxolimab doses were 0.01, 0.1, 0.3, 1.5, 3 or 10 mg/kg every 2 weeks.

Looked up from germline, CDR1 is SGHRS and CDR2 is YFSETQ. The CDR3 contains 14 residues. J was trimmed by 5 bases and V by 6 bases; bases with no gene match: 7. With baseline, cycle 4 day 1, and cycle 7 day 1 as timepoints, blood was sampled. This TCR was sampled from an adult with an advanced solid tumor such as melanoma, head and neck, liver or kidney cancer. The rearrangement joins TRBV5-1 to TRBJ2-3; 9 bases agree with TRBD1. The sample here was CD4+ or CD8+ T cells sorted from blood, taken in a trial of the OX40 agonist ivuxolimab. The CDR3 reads CASKPQGAEDTQYF. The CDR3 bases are TGCGCCAGCAAGCCACAGGGGGCTGAAGATACGCAGTATTTT.